The present T cell receptor (beta chain) was sequenced within a study of cytomegalovirus exposure and HLA in healthy donors. Germline CDR1 and CDR2: MDHEN and SYDVKM. V was trimmed by 3 bases and J by 5 bases, leaving 7 bases between them. The CDR3 has 12 residues. Of note for this clone: The same CDR3 can be traced to other DNA sequences in this sample.

The PCR made use of 60 Vbeta and 13 Jbeta primers. Clones were sequenced by immunoSEQ multiplex PCR, and TCRdb holds only the in-frame ones, with some missing. The data show 70,000 to 100,000 clones, approximately 70% seen once. What was sequenced was PBMCs. The rearrangement links TRBV28 to TRBJ1-2, with unresolved D. The clonotype comes from a man aged 45-60 years in good health and CMV-seronegative. The CDR3 protein is CASSFDSYGYTF. The CDR3 DNA follows: TGTGCCAGCAGTTTCGACTCGTATGGCTACACCTTC.